This is a list of T cell receptor beta chains from one sample in a study of blood T cell repertoires in COVID-19. The assay was immunoSEQ multiplex PCR, and TCRdb's table has in-frame clones only and misses some. This table holds 250,000 to 300,000 clones, 85% to 90% found once. Sequenced sample: PBMCs or T cells enriched from blood (not recorded which). The receptors derive from a man aged 18 to 35 who had recovered from COVID-19. CDR3s include the opening cysteine and the closing phenylalanine or tryptophan. D genes are given only for firm matches. Only part of the rows carry a size: once, few, many, or a class if the clone is expanded.

V gene	clone size	D gene	J gene	CDR3 DNA	CDR3 protein
TRBV7-2	-	-	TRBJ1-5	TGTGCCAGCAGCGCTGAAAAGGGGAGCAATCAGCCCCAGCATTTT	CASSAEKGSNQPQHF
TRBV10-3	-	-	TRBJ1-2	TGTGCCATCAGTGACGTTTCGAGGGACATAGCTAACTATGGCTACACCTTC	CAISDVSRDIANYGYTF
TRBV5-1	-	TRBD2	TRBJ2-5	TGCGCCAGCAGCGCGAGCGGGGGGCCTGAGACCCAGTACTTC	CASSASGGPETQYF
TRBV24-1	-	TRBD2	TRBJ2-5	TGTGCCACCAGTGATCTACCGGGTGGGCCTAGCGGGGAGACCCAGTACTTC	CATSDLPGGPSGETQYF
TRBV6-5	once	TRBD1	TRBJ2-5	TGTGCCAGCATTCTGGGACAGGGGGTGGTGGAGACCCAGTACTTC	CASILGQGVVETQYF
TRBV11-2	-	TRBD2	TRBJ2-6	TGTGCCAGCAGCTTAAGAGGTGGGGACTACTCTGGGGCCAACGTCCTGACTTTC	CASSLRGGDYSGANVLTF
TRBV27	-	-	TRBJ2-2	TGTGCCAGCAGTTTACGTAAGGGGGGGGAGCTGTTTTTT	CASSLRKGGELFF
TRBV7-8	-	-	TRBJ1-2	TGTGCCAGCAGCTTAGACGACGGGATTTCGGGCTACACCTTC	CASSLDDGISGYTF
TRBV24-1	-	TRBD2	TRBJ2-5	TGTGCCACCAGTGATTTGCGGGAGGGCCGGGAGACCCAGTACTTC	CATSDLREGRETQYF
TRBV6-5	-	-	TRBJ1-5	TGTGCCAGCAGTTACAATGGGGCTGAGCCCCAGCATTTT	CASSYNGAEPQHF
TRBV5-6	-	TRBD1	TRBJ1-2	TGTGCCAGCAGCTTGGTGGGACAGGGGGTCGGCTACACCTTC	CASSLVGQGVGYTF
TRBV5-4	-	TRBD2	TRBJ2-3	TGTGCCAGCAGCCTTAGACTAGCGGGGGGGCCCACAGATACGCAGTATTTT	CASSLRLAGGPTDTQYF
TRBV5-1	-	TRBD2	TRBJ2-6	TGCGCCAGCAGCCTTAGCGGGGGGGCTCTATCGTCTGGGGCCAACGTCCTGACTTTC	CASSLSGGALSSGANVLTF
TRBV7-9	-	-	TRBJ2-3	TGTGCCAGCAGCCCGAAGCAGCCGGGTACGCAGTATTTT	CASSPKQPGTQYF
TRBV7-9	-	-	TRBJ1-4	TGTGCCAGCAGCTCCCGCGGGGTAGAAAAACTGTTTTTT	CASSSRGVEKLFF
TRBV11-2	once	TRBD1	TRBJ1-2	TGTGCCAGCAGCCTCGGACAGGGCCGTCTTATCTATGGCTACACCTTC	CASSLGQGRLIYGYTF
TRBV11-2	-	TRBD2	TRBJ2-1	TGTGCCAGCAGCTTCCGCTTAGCGGGGGGCATCGATGAGCAGTTCTTC	CASSFRLAGGIDEQFF
TRBV5-1	-	-	TRBJ1-4	TGCGCCAGCAGCTTAACGGGGGACCCTACTAATGAAAAACTGTTTTTT	CASSLTGDPTNEKLFF
TRBV19	-	-	TRBJ1-5	TGTGCCAGTAGTATAGTTGGGGCAGACATTAGCAATCAGCCCCAGCATTTT	CASSIVGADISNQPQHF
TRBV19	-	TRBD1	TRBJ2-1	TGTGCCAGTAGGCCGGGACAGGGAACCTACAATGAGCAGTTCTTC	CASRPGQGTYNEQFF
TRBV29-1	-	-	TRBJ2-3	TGCAGCGTTGGGGCTGCGGGGAGGTTTGATACGCAGTATTTT	CSVGAAGRFDTQYF
TRBV10-1	-	-	TRBJ1-5	TGCGCCAGCAGTGAGCCCGGTCAGCCCCAGCATTTT	CASSEPGQPQHF
TRBV1	-	-	TRBJ2-1	TGCACCAGCAGCTCCCGAGGTAGCGGGCGTTACAATGAGCAGTTCTTC	CTSSSRGSGRYNEQFF
TRBV14	-	-	TRBJ1-2	TGTGCCAGCAGCCAAGATAGGGGCTATGGCTACACCTTC	CASSQDRGYGYTF
TRBV11-3	-	TRBD2	TRBJ2-7	TGTGCCAGCAGCCCTCGGGGGCGGGAGGGAAGCGAGCAGTACTTC	CASSPRGREGSEQYF
TRBV10-3	-	-	TRBJ1-1	TGTGCCATCAGTGAGGGCTACAGGGAAGCTTTCTTT	CAISEGYREAFF
TRBV28	-	-	TRBJ2-5	TGTGCCAGCAGTTTATACGGGCAGGGGTGGTCGGAGACCCAGTACTTC	CASSLYGQGWSETQYF
TRBV6-5	-	-	TRBJ1-5	TGTGCCAGCAGTCTTGGGAGGGCTGCCTTTACTTTT	CASSLGRAAFTF
TRBV7-2	-	-	TRBJ1-6	TGTGCCAGCAGCTTGGCTCCCTCAGGGGCAAATTCACCCCTCCACTTT	CASSLAPSGANSPLHF
TRBV5-4	-	TRBD1	TRBJ2-2	TGTGCCAGCAGCCCCAGACAGGGGGATAACGGGGAGCTGTTTTTT	CASSPRQGDNGELFF